The 25 T cell receptor beta chains in this list originate from one sample, sequenced in a study of cytomegalovirus exposure and HLA in healthy donors. The primer mix had 60 Vbeta and 13 Jbeta primers. Only in-frame clones appear in the TCRdb table, and some are missing; sequencing was by immunoSEQ multiplex PCR. The table lists about 160,000 clones, approximately 80% of them singletons. The sample was PBMCs. The receptors were sampled from a man aged 30 to 45 in good health and CMV-seropositive.

The CDR3, as DNA: TGTGCCAGCAGTTCCCGTGCAGGGGGCGCTTATGGCTACACCTTC. Residues: CASSSRAGGAYGYTF. The chain carries TRBV28 and TRBJ1-2, with TRBD1 matching over 8 bases. This CDR3 is 15 amino acids long. The germline gives CDR1 MDHEN, CDR2 SYDVKM. The ends lost 4 bases at V and 5 bases at J; junction bases unmatched: 9.

This chain connects TRBV7-6 to TRBJ2-3, with D perhaps matching TRBD1 (5 bases). This CDR3 comprises 14 residues. The germline gives CDR1 SGHVS, CDR2 FNYEAQ. Trimming removed 5 bases from V and 1 base from J, with 10 bases in between. The CDR3 bases are TGTGCCAGCAGCCCGGACACGGGCACAGATACGCAGTATTTT. Protein product: CASSPDTGTDTQYF.

The chain has TRBV10-3 and TRBJ2-5; a weak D match, TRBD1 (6 bases). In germline, CDR1 is ENHRY, CDR2 SYGVKD. This CDR3 is 15 amino acids long. Trimming took 6 bases from V and 1 from J, leaving 15 bases between them. The CDR3 DNA follows: TGTGCCATCAGAAGGGGTGGGGGCATCCAAGAGACCCAGTACTTC. It codes for CAIRRGGGIQETQYF.

The J gene is TRBJ2-2, the V gene TRBV11-3; 7 bases fit TRBD1. The germline V gene encodes CDR1 SGHNT and CDR2 YENEEA. The CDR3 has 13 residues. The ends lost 4 bases at V and 5 bases at J; junction bases unmatched: 1. This chain's CDR3 is CASSSRGTGELFF. In DNA, the CDR3 is TGTGCCAGCAGCTCCAGGGGGACCGGGGAGCTGTTTTTT. Looking up the rest from reference TRBV11-3 and TRBJ2-2 gives the full variable domain: EAGVVQSPRYKIIEKKQPVAFWCNPISGHNTLYWYLQNLGQGPELLIRYENEEAVDDSQLPKDRFSAERLKGVDSTLKIQPAELGDSAVYLCASSSRGTGELFFGEGSRLTVL.

This clone was picked up a small number of times. The same CDR3 is also encoded by other DNA sequences in this sample. The chain recombines TRBV9 with TRBJ2-2; a weak D match, TRBD2 (6 bases). The CDR3 is made up of 14 amino acids. The V gene lost 0 bases and the J gene lost 6 bases, with 9 bases spanning the gap. Germline V gives CDR1 SGDLS, CDR2 YYNGEE. The CDR3 DNA reads TGTGCCAGCAGCGTAGCAGGAGGGGCCGGGGAGCTGTTTTTT. Amino acid sequence: CASSVAGGAGELFF.

The V gene is TRBV7-9, the J gene TRBJ2-1, with TRBD1 matching 7 bases. Germline V gene lookup returns CDR1 SEHNR and CDR2 FQNEAQ (reference sequence). V was clipped by 5 bases and J by 6 bases; unmatched bases: 1. The CDR3 sequence is 12 residues long. CDR3 in amino acids: CASSRDSNEQFF. Written as DNA, the CDR3 is TGTGCCAGCAGCCGGGACAGCAATGAGCAGTTCTTC.

V is TRBV6-1 and J is TRBJ2-7; 8 bases line up with TRBD2. J gave up 2 bases and V 9 bases, and 6 bases lay outside the gene matches. Germline CDR1 and CDR2: MNHNS and SASEGT. The CDR3 spans 13 residues. This chain's CDR3 is CASTTGGAYEQYF. The DNA of the CDR3 is TGTGCCAGTACCACGGGGGGGGCCTACGAGCAGTACTTC.

The chain couples TRBV6-1 to TRBJ1-4, with D maybe TRBD1 (6 bases). This CDR3 contains 14 residues. In germline, CDR1 is MNHNS, CDR2 SASEGT. V gave up 5 bases and J gave up 3 bases, with 10 bases separating them. Written as DNA, the CDR3 is TGTGCCAGCAGTACAGGGTTTCCTAATGAAAAACTGTTTTTT. Its protein product is CASSTGFPNEKLFF.

The V and J genes are TRBV27 and TRBJ2-1, with a possible D match to TRBD2 (5 bases). The CDR3 totals 15 residues. Per the germline V gene, CDR1 is MNHEY and CDR2 is SMNVEV (reference sequence). With 6 bases removed from V and 4 bases from J, the gap between germline ends came to 16 bases. CDR3 sequence: CASSLFTGSYNEQFF. The CDR3 DNA follows: TGTGCCAGCAGCCTTTTTACGGGGTCGTACAATGAGCAGTTCTTC.

The chain combines TRBV5-1 with TRBJ1-1; tentatively, D is TRBD1 (5 bases). Germline CDR1 and CDR2: SGHRS and YFSETQ. V shed 5 bases and J shed 1 base, with 6 bases lying between them. This CDR3 region has 12 residues. CDR3 DNA sequence: TGCGCCAGCAGTCAGGGGAACACTGAAGCTTTCTTT. It encodes CASSQGNTEAFF.

In this sample, this clone turned up once. V gene TRBV4-3 combines with J gene TRBJ2-7; 14 nucleotides match TRBD2. CDR1 and CDR2 (germline): LGHNA, YSLEER. This CDR3 comprises 15 residues. Unmatched junction bases numbered 1, after V lost 3 bases and J lost 3 bases. CDR3 coding DNA: TGCGCCAGCAGCCAGGGACTAGCGGGGGTCTACGAGCAGTACTTC. Translating it yields CASSQGLAGVYEQYF.

The chain is built from TRBV5-6 and TRBJ1-2; the D gene is possibly TRBD1 (6 bases). Germline-derived CDR1 and CDR2 are SGHDT and YYEEEE. CDR3 length: 13 residues. Trimming left V 3 bases short and J 3 bases short, with 9 bases between. CDR3 in amino acids: CASSSTGYYGYTF. CDR3 sequence (DNA): TGTGCCAGCAGCTCAACAGGGTACTATGGCTACACCTTC.

This clone has more than one count but fewer than ten. This chain connects TRBV2 to TRBJ2-1; 10 positions agree with TRBD2. Losses at the gene ends were 0 bases for V and 14 bases for J; bases not matched to a gene: 7. Germline CDR1 is SNHLY and CDR2 is FYNNEI. The CDR3 runs 14 residues. DNA for the CDR3: TGTGCCAGCAGTGAAGCAAAAAGCGGGGGGGCAAAGTTCTTC. It encodes CASSEAKSGGAKFF. The variable domain in full, completed from reference TRBV2 and TRBJ2-1, reads EPEVTQTPSHQVTQMGQEVILRCVPISNHLYFYWYRQILGQKVEFLVSFYNNEISEKSEIFDDQFSVERPDGSNFTLKIRSTKLEDSAMYFCASSEAKSGGAKFFGPGTRLTVL.

J is TRBJ2-1 and V is TRBV2; TRBD1 matches at 7 bases. Germline lookup yields CDR1 SNHLY and CDR2 FYNNEI. The length of the CDR3 is 12 residues. V lost 6 bases, J lost 7 bases, and 3 bases stayed unmatched. The chain's CDR3 is CASREQGNEQFF. The CDR3 DNA follows: TGTGCCAGCAGGGAACAGGGGAATGAGCAGTTCTTC.

The chain has TRBV7-2 and TRBJ2-7; 8 nucleotides line up with TRBD2. CDR1 and CDR2 from the germline V gene are SGHTA and FQGNSA. The CDR3 length is 13 residues. V shed 5 bases, J shed 4 bases, and the junction held 4 bases outside the gene matches. The CDR3 region is CASSPGRGYEQYF. The CDR3 DNA follows: TGTGCCAGCAGCCCCGGGAGGGGGTACGAGCAGTACTTC. Full variable domain (remainder filled in from reference TRBV7-2 and TRBJ2-7): GAGVSQSPSNKVTEKGKDVELRCDPISGHTALYWYRQSLGQGLEFLIYFQGNSAPDKSGLPSDRFSAERTGGSVSTLTIQRTQQEDSAVYLCASSPGRGYEQYFGPGTRLTVT.

The V call is TRBV7-9, the J call TRBJ1-4; TRBD1 matches 7 bases. This CDR3 is 17 amino acids long. The V and J ends lost 7 bases and 4 bases, in that order; junction bases with no gene match: 15. Per the germline V gene, CDR1 is SEHNR and CDR2 is FQNEAQ (reference sequence). CDR3 protein: CASTHYRGPRGNEKLFF. For the CDR3, the DNA is TGTGCCAGCACTCACTACAGGGGCCCCCGGGGTAATGAAAAACTGTTTTTT.

CDR3 bases: TGCGCCAGCAGCCAAGATGAAGGGGCCACTGAAGCTTTCTTT. Amino acid sequence: CASSQDEGATEAFF. This sequence joins TRBV4-3 and TRBJ1-1, with D tentatively TRBD1 (5 bases). From germline, CDR1 is LGHNA and CDR2 YSLEER. V shed 0 bases and J shed 4 bases, with 9 bases lying between them. The CDR3 is made up of 14 amino acids.

V gene TRBV6-6 combines with J gene TRBJ1-6, with a possible D match to TRBD1 (6 bases). Germline V gene data show CDR1 as MNHNY and CDR2 as SVGAGI (reference sequence). CDR3 length: 15 amino acids. The germline V and J ends were trimmed by 6 bases and 7 bases, with 16 bases remaining between them. CDR3 DNA: TGTGCCAGCAGCCCTTGGGGGGGCACCAATTCACCCCTCCACTTT. Translating it yields CASSPWGGTNSPLHF.

The chain couples TRBV10-3 to TRBJ2-3; D is unclear. The CDR3 loop spans 16 amino acids. Trimming stripped 6 bases from V and 0 bases from J, with 16 bases between. The germline V gene has CDR1 ENHRY and CDR2 SYGVKD. The CDR3 DNA reads TGTGCCATCAGGGAAAGAGAAACCGGGAGCACAGATACGCAGTATTTT. It encodes CAIRERETGSTDTQYF.

The chain has TRBV7-9 and TRBJ2-1, with TRBD1 matching 11 bases. The CDR3 has 14 residues. From germline, CDR1 is SEHNR and CDR2 FQNEAQ (reference sequence). With V trimmed by 5 bases and J by 8 bases, 5 bases remained unmatched. CDR3 coding DNA: TGTGCCAGCAGCGGGGACAGGGGGTTGGATGAGCAGTTCTTC. As protein: CASSGDRGLDEQFF.

This chain connects TRBV4-3 to TRBJ2-1; maybe TRBD2 (6 bases). Germline V gives CDR1 LGHNA, CDR2 YSLEER. Between the trimmed V and J ends, which lost 0 bases and 7 bases, there was a span of 13 bases. This CDR3 comprises 15 residues. CDR3 region: CASSQETGVRNEQFF. The CDR3 DNA reads TGCGCCAGCAGCCAAGAGACGGGGGTCCGTAATGAGCAGTTCTTC.

The gene calls are TRBV5-4 and TRBJ1-3, with 9 positions matching TRBD1. CDR1 SGHNT and CDR2 YYREEE come from the germline V gene (reference sequence). With 4 bases clipped from V and 3 bases from J, the junction kept 5 bases outside the gene matches. The length of the CDR3 is 15 residues. In nucleotides, the CDR3 is TGTGCCAGCAGCGTACAGGGGGCTGGTGGAAACACCATATATTTT. This encodes CASSVQGAGGNTIYF.

This clone occurred a few times. The CDR3 reads CASSFSNQAKNIQYF. DNA for the CDR3: TGTGCCAGCAGCTTTAGTAACCAAGCCAAAAACATTCAGTACTTC. This sequence joins TRBV7-3 and TRBJ2-4; no clear D gene. This CDR3 comprises 15 residues. Germline CDR1 reads SGHTA; CDR2 reads FQGTGA. V lost 3 bases and J lost 0, with 9 bases in between.

The chain carries TRBV5-1 and TRBJ2-3; possible D gene TRBD2, 5 bases. The germline V and J ends were trimmed by 4 bases and 5 bases, with 17 bases remaining between them. The CDR3 spans 15 residues. Germline V gene data show CDR1 as SGHRS and CDR2 as YFSETQ. The CDR3: CASSPGVRPLDTQYF. CDR3 nucleotides: TGCGCCAGCAGCCCCGGGGTCAGGCCCTTAGATACGCAGTATTTT.

This chain joins TRBV5-6 and TRBJ1-1; D uncertain. The germline CDR1 and CDR2 sequences are SGHDT and YYEEEE. V lost 2 bases and J 1 base, leaving 15 bases between the germline ends. This CDR3 is 16 amino acids long. As DNA, the CDR3 is TGTGCCAGCAGCTTACTCCCGGGTTCTGGGAACACTGAAGCTTTCTTT. Translating gives CASSLLPGSGNTEAFF. The full variable domain, rest sourced from reference TRBV5-6 and TRBJ1-1, is DAGVTQSPTHLIKTRGQQVTLRCSPKSGHDTVSWYQQALGQGPQFIFQYYEEEERQRGNFPDRFSGHQFPNYSSELNVNALLLGDSALYLCASSLLPGSGNTEAFFGQGTRLTVV.